The 31 T cell receptor beta chains listed next were all sequenced from one sample in a study of neoadjuvant anti-PD-1 for oral cavity cancer. Assay: immunoSEQ multiplex PCR; the TCRdb copy retains only in-frame clones and omits some. The sample gives around 14,000 clones, over 65% of which show up once; 2.9% is in the top ten. The specimen was PBMCs, collected before nivolumab (anti-PD-1) treatment. The receptors here all came from a person between 40 and 80 years old with oral cavity squamous cell carcinoma.

This clone was seen once. The chain employs TRBV7-3 and TRBJ2-2; a possible D gene is TRBD1 (7 bases). Germline loops: CDR1 SGHTA, CDR2 FQGTGA. V was cut by 8 bases and J by 4 bases, with 17 bases left in between. The CDR3 totals 15 residues. The CDR3 is CASRRGQGGTGELFF. The CDR3, as DNA: TGTGCCAGCCGCCGGGGGCAGGGGGGCACCGGGGAGCTGTTTTTT. The whole variable domain, remainder taken from reference TRBV7-3 and TRBJ2-2, is GAGVSQTPSNKVTEKGKYVELRCDPISGHTALYWYRQSLGQGPEFLIYFQGTGAADDSGLPNDRFFAVRPEGSVSTLKIQRTERGDSAVYLCASRRGQGGTGELFFGEGSRLTVL.

There are a few counts of this clone. J is TRBJ1-3 and V is TRBV18; D uncertain. V was pared by 0 bases and J by 5 bases, with 11 bases between. The CDR3 spans 15 residues. The V gene's germline CDR1 is KGHSH and CDR2 LQKENI. CDR3 coding DNA: TGTGCCAGCTCACCACCGAGGGCAGGAAGAAACACCATATATTTT. This translates into CASSPPRAGRNTIYF.

The genes are TRBV6-5 and TRBJ1-6, with unresolved D. Trimming took off 5 bases at V and 9 bases at J, with 11 bases between the two ends. CDR3 length: 13 amino acids. Germline CDR1 is MNHEY and CDR2 is SVGAGI. The CDR3 is CASSPGRGSPLHF. CDR3 sequence (DNA): TGTGCCAGCAGTCCCGGGCGGGGTTCACCCCTCCACTTT.

This rearrangement joins TRBV9 to TRBJ2-3; D remains unclear. Germline V lookup: CDR1 SGDLS, CDR2 YYNGEE. The V end was cut by 3 bases, the J end by 6 bases, with 5 bases between. This CDR3 region has 11 residues. The CDR3 bases are TGTGCCAGCAGCGGCAGGGATACGCAGTATTTT. Translation: CASSGRDTQYF. Full variable domain (missing parts from reference TRBV9 and TRBJ2-3): DSGVTQTPKHLITATGQRVTLRCSPRSGDLSVYWYQQSLDQGLQFLIQYYNGEERAKGNILERFSAQQFPDLHSELNLSSLELGDSALYFCASSGRDTQYFGPGTRLTVL.

This clone was found a few times. The V and J genes are TRBV29-1 and TRBJ2-2, with unresolved D. V gave up 8 bases and J gave up 7 bases, with 17 bases separating them. CDR1 and CDR2 from the germline V gene are SQVTM and ANQGSEA. The CDR3 has 13 amino acids. CDR3 in DNA: TGCAGCTGGGTAGACGCAACTGACGGGGAGCTGTTTTTT. This sequence encodes CSWVDATDGELFF.

The V and J genes are TRBV6-1 and TRBJ2-7, with 10 bases fitting TRBD1. The CDR3 contains 14 residues. The germline V gene has CDR1 MNHNS and CDR2 SASEGT. The ends lost 6 bases at V and 3 bases at J; junction bases unmatched: 5. The CDR3 DNA reads as TGTGCCAGCAGACCGGGACAGGGGCACTACGAGCAGTACTTC. It encodes CASRPGQGHYEQYF.

V is TRBV29-1 and J is TRBJ1-2; 12 bases match TRBD1. V was pared by 4 bases and J by 8 bases, with 5 bases of the junction left unmatched. Germline V gives CDR1 SQVTM, CDR2 ANQGSEA. The CDR3 has 13 amino acids. The CDR3 nucleotides read TGCAGCGTTGGTGGGACAGGGGGCGTAGGCTACACCTTC. Translating it yields CSVGGTGGVGYTF.

This clone was seen a few times. J is TRBJ1-4 and V is TRBV4-2; D ambiguous. V lost 4 bases and J 2 bases, leaving 11 bases between the germline ends. The CDR3 is 15 residues long. Germline V gene sequence: CDR1 LGHNA, CDR2 YNFKEQ. The CDR3 DNA follows: TGTGCCAGCAGCCCCCCCCGGGGTACTAATGAAAAACTGTTTTTT. Translation gives CASSPPRGTNEKLFF.

The chain recombines TRBV7-6 with TRBJ1-5; TRBD1 aligns across 9 bases. From germline, CDR1 is SGHVS and CDR2 FNYEAQ. The CDR3 has 17 amino acids. Germline trimming cut 5 bases from V and 2 bases from J; bases unmatched to any gene: 10. CDR3 bases: TGTGCCAGCAGCCCCGGACAGGGGAGCTGGGGCAATCAGCCCCAGCATTTT. Its protein is CASSPGQGSWGNQPQHF.

The chain uses TRBV10-3 and TRBJ1-1, with D perhaps matching TRBD1 (5 bases). Germline values: CDR1 ENHRY, CDR2 SYGVKD. This CDR3 has 11 amino acids. V was clipped by 5 bases and J by 7 bases, with 8 bases between them. The CDR3 loop reads CAISWGFEAFF. In DNA form, the CDR3 reads TGTGCCATCAGTTGGGGGTTTGAAGCTTTCTTT.

The chain couples TRBV6-1 to TRBJ1-2, with D unclear. Trimming took off 2 bases at V and 8 bases at J, with 12 bases between the two ends. CDR1 and CDR2 (germline): MNHNS, SASEGT. The CDR3 consists of 13 residues. This chain's CDR3 is CASSESGVGGYTF. Written as DNA, the CDR3 is TGTGCCAGCAGTGAAAGCGGGGTAGGAGGCTACACCTTC.

This clone was seen a few times. The chain is built from TRBV11-2 and TRBJ2-3; D gene uncertain. Between the trimmed V and J ends, which lost 10 bases and 0 bases, there was a span of 8 bases. CDR1 and CDR2 from the germline V gene are SGHAT and FQNNGV. The CDR3 contains 12 residues. In nucleotides, the CDR3 is TGTGCCACCTCACCTAGCACAGATACGCAGTATTTT. It codes for CATSPSTDTQYF.

J is TRBJ2-7 and V is TRBV11-2; D remains unclear. This CDR3 region has 14 residues. Trimming pared 1 base from V and 2 bases from J, leaving 9 bases between. The V gene's germline CDR1 is SGHAT and CDR2 FQNNGV. The CDR3 protein is CASSLATTAYEQYF. CDR3 in DNA: TGTGCCAGCAGCTTAGCAACTACGGCCTACGAGCAGTACTTC.

The rearrangement uses TRBV27 and TRBJ2-1; no clear D gene. The CDR3 sequence is 15 residues long. V lost 8 bases and J 2 bases, leaving 16 bases between the germline ends. The germline V gene has CDR1 MNHEY and CDR2 SMNVEV (reference sequence). CDR3 residues: CASGPSAVTYNEQFF. CDR3 DNA: TGTGCCAGCGGTCCGTCGGCAGTGACCTACAATGAGCAGTTCTTC.

This chain joins TRBV6-6 and TRBJ1-5; 8 positions agree with TRBD1. Trimming removed 1 base from V and 4 bases from J; junction bases left unmatched: 6. The CDR3 consists of 16 residues. The germline V gene has CDR1 MNHNY and CDR2 SVGAGI (reference sequence). The CDR3 sequence: CASSYFRTGLNQPQHF. The DNA for the CDR3 is TGTGCCAGCAGTTACTTCAGGACAGGGCTGAATCAGCCCCAGCATTTT.

The V call is TRBV6-1, the J call TRBJ1-2; D is undetermined. Trimming took off 5 bases at V and 7 bases at J, with 11 bases between the two ends. The CDR3 has 12 amino acids. Germline V gene lookup returns CDR1 MNHNS and CDR2 SASEGT. The CDR3 nucleotides are TGTGCCAGCAGTCCCCCGGGCCGTGGCTACACCTTC. It translates to CASSPPGRGYTF.

The V gene is TRBV28, the J gene TRBJ2-7; perhaps TRBD2 as D (6 bases). The CDR3 spans 14 residues. Germline V lookup: CDR1 MDHEN, CDR2 SYDVKM. Trimming pared 2 bases from V and 12 bases from J, leaving 20 bases between. CDR3 sequence reads: CASSLGGTLRAGYF. The CDR3 DNA is TGTGCCAGCAGTTTAGGAGGGACCCTACGTGCTGGGTACTTC. Variable domain in full (rest from reference TRBV28 and TRBJ2-7): DVKVTQSSRYLVKRTGEKVFLECVQDMDHENMFWYRQDPGLGLRLIYFSYDVKMKEKGDIPEGYSVSREKKERFSLILESASTNQTSMYLCASSLGGTLRAGYFGPGTRLTVT.

The chain employs TRBV19 and TRBJ2-2; no clear D. CDR1 is LNHDA, CDR2 SQIVND, per germline (reference sequence). The CDR3 spans 15 residues. V lost 9 bases to trimming and J lost 5 bases, with 19 bases between them. The CDR3 region is CASNGRWATTGELFF. In DNA form, the CDR3 reads TGTGCCAGCAACGGCAGGTGGGCCACAACCGGGGAGCTGTTTTTT.

This sequence joins TRBV2 and TRBJ1-2; D not resolved. The CDR3 has 11 residues. V lost 6 bases and J 5 bases, leaving 7 bases between the germline ends. Germline V gene data show CDR1 as SNHLY and CDR2 as FYNNEI. The DNA of the CDR3 is TGTGCCAGCAGGGGTATATATGGCTACACCTTC. Protein sequence: CASRGIYGYTF.

This clone was observed a handful of times. V and J are TRBV5-1 and TRBJ2-3; 11 bases are shared with TRBD2. CDR1 and CDR2 from the germline V gene are SGHRS and YFSETQ. The CDR3 runs to 17 residues. Unmatched junction bases numbered 8, after V lost 0 bases and J lost 5 bases. The CDR3 loop is CASSLALAGGPQDTQYF. CDR3 nucleotide sequence: TGCGCCAGCAGCTTGGCTTTAGCGGGAGGGCCTCAAGATACGCAGTATTTT.

The chain has TRBV5-1 and TRBJ2-7; 8 nucleotides line up with TRBD1. Unmatched junction bases numbered 7, after V lost 4 bases and J lost 4 bases. The germline V gene encodes CDR1 SGHRS and CDR2 YFSETQ. The CDR3 is 14 residues long. CDR3 in amino acids: CASSPGTGLYEQYF. The CDR3 DNA sequence: TGCGCCAGCAGCCCCGGGACAGGTCTTTACGAGCAGTACTTC.

The V and J genes are TRBV14 and TRBJ2-3, with D perhaps matching TRBD2 (6 bases). V dropped 4 bases and J dropped 0 bases, with 11 bases sitting between them. Germline CDR1 reads SGHDN; CDR2 reads FVKESK. This CDR3 spans 15 amino acids. This CDR3 is CASSRLGISTDTQYF. CDR3 in DNA: TGTGCCAGCAGCCGACTAGGGATCAGCACAGATACGCAGTATTTT.

The V and J genes are TRBV4-1 and TRBJ1-1, with D hard to call. From germline, CDR1 is MGHRA and CDR2 YSYEKL. This CDR3 spans 14 amino acids. Deletions cut 3 bases from V and 6 bases from J, with 14 bases between. Written as DNA, the CDR3 is TGCGCCAGCAGCCAGGTCCTCGGCAGCCCTGAAGCTTTCTTT. The encoded protein is CASSQVLGSPEAFF.

V and J are TRBV27 and TRBJ1-2, with 9 bases aligning to TRBD1. This CDR3 region has 13 residues. V lost 6 bases, J lost 6 bases, and 5 bases stayed unmatched. CDR1 MNHEY and CDR2 SMNVEV come from the germline V gene (reference sequence). In DNA form, the CDR3 reads TGTGCCAGCAGGCCTACAGGGGGCGATGGCTACACCTTC. Its translation is CASRPTGGDGYTF.

V is TRBV6-5 and J is TRBJ1-1, with TRBD1 identical over 7 bases. With V trimmed by 6 bases and J by 6 bases, 7 bases remained unmatched. CDR3 length: 13 residues. Germline CDR1 reads MNHEY; CDR2 reads SVGAGI. The CDR3 is CASSPDRRAEAFF. The CDR3 DNA sequence: TGTGCCAGCAGCCCGGACAGGAGGGCTGAAGCTTTCTTT.

The chain joins TRBV4-2 to TRBJ2-3, with 7 nucleotides matching TRBD2. The trim removed 1 base at V and 3 bases at J, leaving 7 bases unmatched. Germline values: CDR1 LGHNA, CDR2 YNFKEQ. This CDR3 contains 16 residues. The CDR3 protein is CASSQGESGVTDTQYF. CDR3 nucleotide sequence: TGTGCCAGCAGCCAAGGTGAAAGCGGGGTTACAGATACGCAGTATTTT.

The chain carries TRBV4-1 and TRBJ2-1; TRBD2 matches at 7 bases. The V segment lost 5 bases and the J segment 0 bases; nucleotides outside the gene matches: 4. The CDR3 is 15 amino acids. Germline V gives CDR1 MGHRA, CDR2 YSYEKL. In nucleotides, the CDR3 is TGCGCCAGCAGCTTACTAGCGACCTCCTACAATGAGCAGTTCTTC. Residues: CASSLLATSYNEQFF.

V is TRBV5-1 and J is TRBJ2-3; D uncertain. The CDR3 runs 13 residues. V lost 3 bases to trimming and J lost 3 bases, with 8 bases between them. CDR1 and CDR2 from the germline V gene are SGHRS and YFSETQ. The DNA for the CDR3 is TGCGCCAGCAGCTCGACTCGTACAGATACGCAGTATTTT. Its protein product is CASSSTRTDTQYF.

The chain carries TRBV7-3 and TRBJ2-7; 9 bases are shared with TRBD1. Looked up from germline, CDR1 is SGHTA and CDR2 is FQGTGA. This CDR3 is built from 16 residues. V trimming: 2 bases; J trimming: 2 bases; junction bases outside the gene matches: 7. This CDR3 is CASSLLGGTGTYEQYF. The CDR3 nucleotides read TGTGCCAGCAGCTTATTGGGGGGGACAGGGACCTACGAGCAGTACTTC.

The rearrangement links TRBV10-2 to TRBJ1-2, with unresolved D. V shed 11 bases and J shed 0 bases, with 13 bases lying between them. Germline loops: CDR1 WSHSY, CDR2 SAAADI. The CDR3 is 13 amino acids. CDR3 nucleotides: TGCGCCGCCGCCCCCGGTTCTAACTATGGCTACACCTTC. Encoded protein: CAAAPGSNYGYTF.

A note on this clone: An end of the junction differs from the germline gene, which may be a read error. CDR3 sequence (DNA): TGTGCTAGCAGCTCCGACAGTAAGTCTCGCTACACCTTC. Protein: CASSSDSKSRYTF. The gene calls are TRBV7-7 and TRBJ1-2, with D possibly being TRBD1 (5 bases). Per the germline V gene, CDR1 is SSHAT and CDR2 is FNYEAQ (reference sequence). This CDR3 comprises 13 residues.